This is a list of T cell receptor beta chains from one sample in a study of read filtering for tumor transcriptome and immune sequencing. One entry per CDR3 protein, called by TCRdb with MiXCR from the reads. This repertoire shows fewer than 25,000 distinct CDR3 sequences, approximately 22% found once; its top ten account for 47%. The sample was a population of CD138-negative cells sorted from bone marrow. The origin of the receptors is a donor aged 40 or over with multiple myeloma. Both conserved end residues are part of each CDR3.

TRBJ2-7 | TRBV20-1 | CSAGGQRYYEQYF
TRBJ1-2 | TRBV29-1 | CSTSVDTRSYGYTF
TRBJ2-3 | TRBV3-1 | CASSLGTSGGAGTDTQYF
TRBJ2-3 | TRBV5-6 | CASSFIQDTQYF
TRBJ1-2 | TRBV24-1 | CATSDSAFYGYTF
TRBJ2-3 | TRBV7-9 | CASTLIATTAPRQYF
TRBJ2-1 | TRBV20-1 | CSATNRDRVSDEQFF
TRBJ2-3 | TRBV9 | CAGSARGYTSTDTQYF
TRBJ1-5 | TRBV12-3/TRBV12-4 | CASSLGDQPQHF
TRBJ2-1 | TRBV19 | CASSIVRGNEQFF
TRBJ2-3 | TRBV3-1 | CASSRRLAGEVTDTQYF
TRBJ2-2 | TRBV28 | CASSLSGTGELFF
TRBJ2-5 | TRBV4-1 | CASSQVERGAQETQYF
TRBJ1-5 | TRBV2 | CASGDREVRSNQPQHF
TRBJ2-1 | TRBV5-1 | CASSLIRDLNEQFF
TRBJ1-4 | TRBV7-9 | CASSPETVKLFF
TRBJ1-1 | TRBV7-9 | CASSPGYEAFF
TRBJ2-7 | TRBV5-6 | CASSFFYEQYF
TRBJ1-1 | TRBV30 | CAWSQTRTGSEAFF
TRBJ1-4 | TRBV19 | CASSILQRDTEKLFF
TRBJ1-5 | TRBV19 | CASSPQQRMPQHF
TRBJ1-1 | TRBV5-6 | CASSPVEGALNTEAFF
TRBJ1-5 | TRBV19 | CASSSTGRYQPQHF
TRBJ2-3 | TRBV7-9 | CASRRQGSTDTQYF
TRBJ2-3 | TRBV7-9 | CASSLLGGRTDTQYF
TRBJ1-1 | TRBV4-1 | CASSQGLWAGRRGTEAFF
TRBJ2-1 | TRBV20-1 | CSALRTSGGSYNEQFF
TRBJ2-4 | TRBV19 | CASSIAPVVGLAKNIQYF
TRBJ2-3 | TRBV6-1 | CASSEALDTQYF
TRBJ2-5 | TRBV5-1 | CASSIVLGPSQETQYF
TRBJ2-7 | TRBV20-1 | CSMVAVQSYEQYF
TRBJ2-3 | TRBV20-1 | CSGVVGGTDTQYF
TRBJ2-3 | TRBV30 | CAWSSSRDTQYF
TRBJ2-5 | TRBV7-2 | CASSLGGLETQYF
TRBJ2-1 | TRBV5-1 | CASSLNSGGENEQFF
TRBJ2-1 | TRBV11-2 | CASSFRPTNEQFF
TRBJ2-1 | TRBV6-5 | CASSYSGYGARDNEQFF
TRBJ1-5 | TRBV19 | CARSPPTGPFNQPQHF
TRBJ2-2 | TRBV20-1 | CSAFSGGANTGELFF
TRBJ1-1 | TRBV20-1 | CSARDFRTGGGEAFF
TRBJ1-2 | TRBV6-1 | CASRDQGPYGYTF
TRBJ1-5 | TRBV5-6 | CASSLFRGQSNQPQHF
TRBJ2-5 | TRBV6-5 | CARAQSGLAGVGGETQYF
TRBJ1-6 | TRBV6-5 | CASSEGRNSPLHF
TRBJ1-6 | TRBV12-3/TRBV12-4 | CASSPAGGNSPLHF
TRBJ2-7 | TRBV3-1 | CASSQDINRPYEQYF
TRBJ2-3 | TRBV5-1 | CASSFGSSTDTQYF
TRBJ1-5 | TRBV28 | CASSLSRGDNQPQHF
TRBJ2-5 | TRBV7-2 | CASSLHPTRGTQYF
TRBJ2-3 | TRBV4-2 | CASREGGGRTDTQYF
TRBJ2-7 | TRBV20-1 | CSAPPDLAGVLYEQYF
TRBJ1-4 | TRBV5-1 | CASSRTGETNEKLFF
TRBJ2-2 | TRBV19 | CASSSPGRNTGGLFF
TRBJ2-5 | TRBV24-1 | CATSDQGARETQYF
TRBJ1-1 | TRBV5-1 | CASSPTGRMNTEAFF
TRBJ2-1 | TRBV7-9 | CASSRGTGTVNEQFF
TRBJ2-2 | TRBV11-2 | CASSLWQGAAGELFF
TRBJ1-1 | TRBV18 | CASSPENWHTEAFF
TRBJ2-2 | TRBV18 | CASSKPGQGDTGELFF